This paragraph covers one T cell receptor (beta chain) sequence. The data originate from a study of blood T cell repertoires in COVID-19. Study summary: Donors in the United States, Italy and Spain gave samples during acute or convalescent COVID-19. PBMCs, B-cell-depleted T cells, or T cells provided the cDNA or gDNA that made up the material.

Per the study methods: Researchers report that nucleated cell counts were estimated from reference gene primer amplification. Here immunoSEQ multiplex PCR was the method, and the copy in TCRdb shows in-frame clones only, minus some. V and J calls and clone size follow that table, whereas D and trimming were derived from the DNA. The sample lists 300,000 to 400,000 clones, around 87% occurring once. Germline CDR1 LGHDT, CDR2 YNNKEL (reference sequence). The CDR3 contains 16 residues. The trim removed 2 bases at V and 0 bases at J, leaving 3 bases unmatched. The J gene is TRBJ2-7, the V gene TRBV3-1 (or the pseudogene TRBV3-2); 11 nucleotides agree with TRBD1. The sample consisted of PBMCs or T cells enriched from blood (not recorded which). The receptor was derived from a woman aged 25 to 39 with acute COVID-19. The CDR3 sequence: CASSQTGTGGSYEQYF. In nucleotides, the CDR3 is TGTGCCAGCAGCCAAACCGGGACAGGGGGCTCCTACGAGCAGTACTTC.